The clone carrying this T cell receptor (beta chain) was observed a handful of times. Its matching antigen is unknown. Vbeta (60) and Jbeta (13) primers were used in the PCR. Measured with immunoSEQ multiplex PCR; TCRdb has only the in-frame clones, and not every one. In the table there are about 130,000 clones, about 80% of which are singletons. The entry originates in a study of cytomegalovirus exposure and HLA in healthy donors. Findings and limits, study-wide: Some TCR beta chains (over 150 of them) were listed as cytomegalovirus-associated. For most TCR beta V segments, an earlier analysis put the productive rate at about 87% or about 30% of the time. Later work showed greater clonal expansion in HLA-associated TCR beta chains than in equally common others.

Losses at the gene ends were 5 bases for V and 6 bases for J; bases not matched to a gene: 4. CDR3 length: 12 residues. Germline CDR1 PRHDT, CDR2 FYEKMQ (reference sequence). This TCR was recovered from a woman between 35 and 50 years old in good health and CMV-seronegative. The V call is TRBV13, the J call TRBJ2-7; 7 bases match TRBD2. Specimen: PBMCs. The CDR3 here is CASSLGLGEQYF. CDR3 DNA: TGTGCCAGCAGCCTCGGACTAGGCGAGCAGTACTTC. Complete variable domain (other parts from reference TRBV13 and TRBJ2-7): AAGVIQSPRHLIKEKRETATLKCYPIPRHDTVYWYQQGPGQDPQFLISFYEKMQSDKGSIPDRFSAQQFSDYHSELNMSSLELGDSALYFCASSLGLGEQYFGPGTRLTVT.